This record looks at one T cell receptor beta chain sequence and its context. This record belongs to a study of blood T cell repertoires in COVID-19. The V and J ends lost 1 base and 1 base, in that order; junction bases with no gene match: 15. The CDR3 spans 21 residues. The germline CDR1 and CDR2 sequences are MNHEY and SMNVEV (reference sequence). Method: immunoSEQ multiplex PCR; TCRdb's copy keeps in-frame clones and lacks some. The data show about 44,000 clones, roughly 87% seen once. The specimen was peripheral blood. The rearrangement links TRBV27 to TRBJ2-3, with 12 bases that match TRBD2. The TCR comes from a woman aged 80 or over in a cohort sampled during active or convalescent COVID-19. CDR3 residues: CASSLWSLAGGHVSGTDTQYF. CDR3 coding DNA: TGTGCCAGCAGTTTATGGTCCCTAGCGGGGGGGCATGTATCTGGCACAGATACGCAGTATTTT.